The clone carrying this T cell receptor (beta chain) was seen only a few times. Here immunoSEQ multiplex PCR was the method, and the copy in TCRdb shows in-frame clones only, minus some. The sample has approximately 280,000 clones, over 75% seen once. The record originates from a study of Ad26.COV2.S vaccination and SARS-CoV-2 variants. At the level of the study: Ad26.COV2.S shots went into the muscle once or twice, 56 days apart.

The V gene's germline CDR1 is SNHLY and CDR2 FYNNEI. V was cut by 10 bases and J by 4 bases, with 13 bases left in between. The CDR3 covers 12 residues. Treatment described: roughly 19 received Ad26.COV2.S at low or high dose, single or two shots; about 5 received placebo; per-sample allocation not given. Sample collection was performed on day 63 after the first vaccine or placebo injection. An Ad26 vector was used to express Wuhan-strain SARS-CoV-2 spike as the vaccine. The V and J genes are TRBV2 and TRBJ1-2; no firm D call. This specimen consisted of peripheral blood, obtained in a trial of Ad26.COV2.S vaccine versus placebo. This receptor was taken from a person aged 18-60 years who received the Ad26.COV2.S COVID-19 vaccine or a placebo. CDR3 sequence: CATTQIRYGYTF. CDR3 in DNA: TGTGCCACCACACAGATTCGCTATGGCTACACCTTC.